The clone carrying this T cell receptor beta chain showed up just a few times. Its specificity is not known. This specimen comes from a study of T-cell memory formation after mild COVID-19. V lost 6 bases and J lost 4; bases outside the gene matches: 9. CDR1 and CDR2 from the germline V gene are MNHEY and SVGAGI. The CDR3 extends over 15 amino acids. Overall study findings and caveats: Later expanders leaned CD4+, whereas clones that contracted between day 15 and 85 were balanced CD4/CD8.

Constant-segment-primed 5'RACE gave TCR alpha and TCR beta cDNA libraries with sample barcodes and UMIs. TCRdb called the 5' RACE reads again in MiXCR, with one record for every CDR3 protein. Here the sample spans roughly 29,000 distinct CDR3 sequences, approximately 7% being singletons. This sequence originates from an adult woman who had mild COVID-19 (a few samples of this study predate the infection). Cell type and time point are not known. The V call is TRBV6-5, the J call TRBJ2-3; 8 nucleotides line up with TRBD2. The sequenced sample consisted of PBMCs or a T cell subset sorted from them (not recorded which). CDR3 in amino acids: CASSYHGLAADTQYF. The CDR3 bases are TGTGCCAGCAGCTATCACGGACTAGCCGCAGATACGCAGTATTTT.